This T cell receptor (beta chain) was recorded in a study of T cell clusters in autoimmune cytopenias. Study-wide results and caveats: Functional roles of the in silico T cell clusters still await experimental validation.

The CDR3 runs 13 residues. CDR1 DFQATT and CDR2 SNEGSKA come from the germline V gene (reference sequence). Note on this clonotype: No antigen is known for it.

Some 34,000 genome equivalents of blood DNA were amplified for TRB. Multiplex touch-down PCR amplified TRB using TRB-A and TRB-B pools in one tube. With the multiplex PCR reads reprocessed, TCRdb shows one record per CDR3 protein and no DNA. This table lists about 9,500 distinct CDR3 sequences. The sequence came from a human donor with an autoimmune cytopenia or autoimmune hepatitis (not recorded which). Sequenced sample: peripheral blood. The chain has TRBV20-1 and TRBJ2-7; absent DNA, TCRdb's TRBD1 call cannot be checked. CDR3 sequence reads: CSARDPGTYEQYF.